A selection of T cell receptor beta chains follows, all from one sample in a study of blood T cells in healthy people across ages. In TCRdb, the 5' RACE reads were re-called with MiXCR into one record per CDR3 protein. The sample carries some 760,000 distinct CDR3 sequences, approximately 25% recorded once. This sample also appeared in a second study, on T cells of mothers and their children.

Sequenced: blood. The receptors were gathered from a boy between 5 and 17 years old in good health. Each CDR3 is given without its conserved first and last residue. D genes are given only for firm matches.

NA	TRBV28	ASSLSVGQETQY
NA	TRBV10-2	ASSELGGQY
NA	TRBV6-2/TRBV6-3	ASSPTYSPEQY
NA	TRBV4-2	ASSIRDGEVLLF
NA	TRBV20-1	SASQGRASYEQY
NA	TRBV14	ASSQDRASEGDEQF
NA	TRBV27	ASSLMSGANVLT
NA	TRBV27	ASSPEERRAYEQY
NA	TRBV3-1	ASSQTNIQY
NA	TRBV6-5	ASSYRTVDYGYT
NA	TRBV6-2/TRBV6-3	ASSYWHGNTEAF
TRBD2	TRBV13	ASSLSGGAEETQY
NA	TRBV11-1	ASSSRRDPYEQY
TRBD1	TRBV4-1	ASSQEGQGYSPLH